The rows below give T cell receptor beta chains drawn from one sample of a study of T cell responses to AZD1222 COVID-19 vaccine. Profiling relied on immunoSEQ multiplex PCR, and the TCRdb table lists in-frame clones only, not all of them. The repertoire has approximately 100,000 clones, approximately 87% of them found once; the top ten carry 12%. The source material was peripheral blood, sampled on day 0 of AZD1222 vaccination. The origin of the receptors is an adult in good health. The CDR3 runs from the conserved cysteine through the conserved F or W. A D gene is named only where the DNA matches it firmly. The size of a clone is reported for some rows only, either as once, few or many, or as a class for expanded clones.

CDR3nt	CDR3aa	d_gene	v_gene	j_gene	abundance
TGCGCCAGCAGTGATTTACTCGGGCCCAGCTCCTACAATGAGCAGTTCTTC	CASSDLLGPSSYNEQFF	.	TRBV10-2	TRBJ2-1	few
TGCGCCAGCAGCCAGGCTGCGGGGGGCAATCAGCCCCAGCATTTT	CASSQAAGGNQPQHF	.	TRBV4-3	TRBJ1-5	medium-sized
TGCAGCGCAGCGACAGGGCGGGACACTGAAGCTTTCTTT	CSAATGRDTEAFF	TRBD1	TRBV29-1	TRBJ1-1	.
TGTGCCAGCAGTTCCGGATCTGGGCATCAGCCCCAGCATTTT	CASSSGSGHQPQHF	.	TRBV6-5	TRBJ1-5	.
TGTGCCAGCAGCTTAAGTTTTGGGGGGGCCAATGAGCAGTTCTTC	CASSLSFGGANEQFF	.	TRBV7-3	TRBJ2-1	.
TGTGCCAGCTCACTCTCGACAGGGACCGCCTACGAGCAGTACTTC	CASSLSTGTAYEQYF	TRBD1	TRBV18	TRBJ2-7	.
TGTGCCCCGGCCCGGGAAGACCCCTCCGTACATTCACCCCTCCACTTT	CAPAREDPSVHSPLHF	.	TRBV7-8	TRBJ1-6	.
TGTGCCAGCAGCACAAGGGGACAGGGGCGGTTCACTGAAGCTTTCTTT	CASSTRGQGRFTEAFF	TRBD1	TRBV5-6	TRBJ1-1	few
TGTGCCAGCAGCTTTCAGATGGGGATTAATGAAAAACTGTTTTTT	CASSFQMGINEKLFF	.	TRBV14	TRBJ1-4	few
TGTGCCAGCAGCTCTACGGGGCCCTCCTACAATGAGCAGTTCTTC	CASSSTGPSYNEQFF	.	TRBV6-5	TRBJ2-1	.
TGTGCCAGCAGCTCAAGGACAGGGGGCTATGGCTACACCTTC	CASSSRTGGYGYTF	TRBD1	TRBV7-2	TRBJ1-2	.
TGTGCCAGCAGCCCTCGGAGAAGCGGGACCTACGAGCAGTACTTC	CASSPRRSGTYEQYF	TRBD2	TRBV9	TRBJ2-7	few
TGTGCCAGCAAGGGCAGGGGGCACGAGCAGTACTTC	CASKGRGHEQYF	TRBD1	TRBV11-1	TRBJ2-7	.
TGTGCCAGCAGTCTAGTTAGCGTATCCTACAATGAGCAGTTCTTC	CASSLVSVSYNEQFF	.	TRBV6-5	TRBJ2-1	.
TGTGCCACCAGTGACCCCCGACTAGCGGGAAGCACAGATACGCAGTATTTT	CATSDPRLAGSTDTQYF	TRBD2	TRBV24-1	TRBJ2-3	.
TGTGCCAGCAGCGGCCACAGTGGGGGATTCGAGCAGTACTTC	CASSGHSGGFEQYF	.	TRBV9	TRBJ2-7	.